These 20 T cell receptor beta chains came from one sample sequenced in a study of CD8 T cells in Susac syndrome. Reverse transcription of roughly 0.45 to 1 ug RNA was performed with random hexamers. Using its own MiXCR run on the immunoSEQ multiplex PCR reads, TCRdb lists one record per CDR3 protein. This table holds fewer than 200,000 distinct CDR3 sequences, about 93% found once. Input material: CD4+ T cells from PBMCs. The receptor set was obtained from a human donor in good health.

V is TRBV5-1 and J is TRBJ2-5, with 14 nucleotides matching TRBD2. Losses at the gene ends were 3 bases for V and 5 bases for J; bases not matched to a gene: 15. CDR1 is SGHRS and CDR2 is YFSETQ in the germline V gene. The CDR3 extends over 19 amino acids. CDR3 loop: CASSSARGLAGAQGETQYF. CDR3 sequence (DNA): TGCGCCAGCAGCTCCGCCAGGGGACTAGCGGGGGCCCAAGGGGAGACCCAGTACTTC.

This clonotype is a singleton in its sample. The genes are TRBV29-1 and TRBJ1-3; no firm D call. Between the trimmed V and J ends, which lost 4 bases and 0 bases, there was a span of 10 bases. The CDR3 contains 14 residues. Germline V gene data show CDR1 as SQVTM and CDR2 as ANQGSEA. CDR3 amino acids: CSVGVSGSGNTIYF. The CDR3 DNA sequence: TGCAGCGTTGGCGTCAGTGGCTCTGGAAACACCATATATTTT.

In DNA, the CDR3 is TGTGCCAGTAGTATCCAAGACAGGGGCACTGAAGCTTTCTTT. Protein sequence: CASSIQDRGTEAFF. The chain couples TRBV19 to TRBJ1-1, with 8 bases that match TRBD1. Germline CDR1 reads LNHDA; CDR2 reads SQIVND (reference sequence). The J segment lost 4 bases and the V segment lost 3 bases, leaving 4 bases of the junction unmatched. The CDR3 is made up of 14 amino acids. Filled out from reference TRBV19 and TRBJ1-1, the complete variable domain reads DGGITQSPKYLFRKEGQNVTLSCEQNLNHDAMYWYRQDPGQGLRLIYYSQIVNDFQKGDIAEGYSVSREKKESFPLTVTSAQKNPTAFYLCASSIQDRGTEAFFGQGTRLTVV.

The chain combines TRBV9 with TRBJ2-1, with 11 bases matching TRBD1. This CDR3 is built from 14 residues. V gave up 2 bases and J gave up 7 bases; unmatched junction bases: 2. In germline, CDR1 is SGDLS, CDR2 YYNGEE. The CDR3 loop is CASSVGTGGNEQFF. DNA for the CDR3: TGTGCCAGCAGCGTGGGGACAGGGGGGAATGAGCAGTTCTTC.

V and J are TRBV12-3 or TRBV12-4 and TRBJ1-2; no firm D call. CDR3 length equals 12 residues. Deletions cut 3 bases from V and 2 bases from J, with 4 bases between. CDR3 sequence reads: CASSFSNYGYTF. For the CDR3, the DNA is TGTGCCAGCAGTTTTTCGAACTATGGCTACACCTTC.

V usage is TRBV30 and J usage is TRBJ1-5; D possibly corresponds to TRBD1 (5 bases). Germline CDR1 GTSNPN, CDR2 SVGIG (reference sequence). This CDR3 comprises 14 residues. Trimming shortened V by 3 bases and J by 3 bases, and 12 bases separated the two germline ends. This chain's CDR3 is CAWRPGRLNQPQHF. The CDR3 DNA reads TGTGCCTGGAGACCGGGACGTCTCAATCAGCCCCAGCATTTT.

The rearrangement uses TRBV28 and TRBJ1-5; D is unresolved. V was cut by 1 base and J by 1 base, with 11 bases left in between. Germline CDR1 is MDHEN and CDR2 is SYDVKM. The CDR3 is 16 residues long. CDR3 protein: CASSLYRLGSNQPQHF. In nucleotides, the CDR3 is TGTGCCAGCAGTTTATATAGGCTGGGGAGCAATCAGCCCCAGCATTTT.

This clonotype was seen just once. One end of the junction does not line up with germline, which may come from a read error. The J gene is TRBJ1-5, the V gene TRBV7-8; D is possibly TRBD1 (5 bases). Germline lookup yields CDR1 SGHVS and CDR2 FQNEAQ. There are 14 residues in the CDR3. The CDR3 protein is CATSGGSSNQPQHF. Here the CDR3 DNA reads TGTGCCACCAGCGGGGGATCAAGCAATCAGCCCCAGCATTTT.

About this clonotype itself: Germline is not matched at one junction end, which may reflect a read error. The gene calls are TRBV7-7 and TRBJ2-5; TRBD1 agrees at 8 bases. The germline gives CDR1 SSHAT, CDR2 FNYEAQ (reference sequence). The CDR3 has 14 residues. CDR3 residues: CASSRDRGGETQYF. The CDR3 bases are TGTGCTAGCAGCCGAGACAGGGGCGGAGAGACCCAGTACTTC. The full variable domain, in which reference TRBV7-7 and TRBJ2-5 provide the parts outside the CDR3, is GAGVSQSPRYKVTKRGQDVTLRCDPISSHATLYWYQQALGQGPEFLTYFNYEAQPDKSGLPSDRFSAERPEGSISTLTIQRTEQRDSAMYRCASSRDRGGETQYFGPGTRLLVL.

The J gene is TRBJ2-7, the V gene TRBV3-1; 7 nucleotides align to TRBD1. The trim removed 9 bases at V and 1 base at J, leaving 3 bases unmatched. The CDR3 has 12 residues. Germline values: CDR1 LGHDT, CDR2 YNNKEL (reference sequence). CDR3 DNA: TGTGCCAGTCAGGGGGATTCCTACGAGCAGTACTTC. Protein product: CASQGDSYEQYF.

V is TRBV28 and J is TRBJ1-1; D gene unclear. V was shortened by 3 bases and J by 4 bases, with 9 bases between the two germline ends. The CDR3 runs to 13 residues. Looked up from germline, CDR1 is MDHEN and CDR2 is SYDVKM. DNA of the CDR3: TGTGCCAGCAGTTTGATCGGAGGCACTGAAGCTTTCTTT. The encoded protein is CASSLIGGTEAFF.

The rearrangement joins TRBV5-6 to TRBJ1-2; D is uncertain. Germline lookup yields CDR1 SGHDT and CDR2 YYEEEE. CDR3 length: 16 amino acids. The V and J ends lost 4 bases and 5 bases respectively, with 21 bases between them. The DNA for the CDR3 is TGTGCCAGCAGCCGGGAGAGGGCAGCACCCAAGTATGGCTACACCTTC. Residues: CASSRERAAPKYGYTF.

The genes are TRBV30 and TRBJ1-4; D ambiguous. CDR3 length: 12 residues. Per the germline V gene, CDR1 is GTSNPN and CDR2 is SVGIG (reference sequence). V lost 0 bases and J 8 bases, leaving 7 bases between the germline ends. CDR3 protein: CAWSVTDEKLFF. CDR3 DNA sequence: TGTGCCTGGAGTGTGACGGACGAAAAACTGTTTTTT.

This sequence joins TRBV12-3 or TRBV12-4 and TRBJ1-3, with TRBD1 matching over 7 bases. The length of the CDR3 is 17 residues. V lost 5 bases and J lost 4; bases outside the gene matches: 14. The CDR3 DNA is TGTGCCAGCAGTCCGCCGAGGGGGCTCAGTCGAGGAAACACCATATATTTT. It translates to CASSPPRGLSRGNTIYF.

V gene TRBV7-2 combines with J gene TRBJ2-3, with D maybe TRBD2 (6 bases). Trimming took off 5 bases at V and 3 bases at J, with 12 bases between the two ends. The germline CDR1 and CDR2 sequences are SGHTA and FQGNSA. There are 14 residues in the CDR3. CDR3 loop: CASSPTGTTDTQYF. The CDR3 bases are TGTGCCAGCAGCCCTACCGGGACTACAGATACGCAGTATTTT. The entire variable domain, with the rest obtained from reference TRBV7-2 and TRBJ2-3, is as follows: GAGVSQSPSNKVTEKGKDVELRCDPISGHTALYWYRQSLGQGLEFLIYFQGNSAPDKSGLPSDRFSAERTGGSVSTLTIQRTQQEDSAVYLCASSPTGTTDTQYFGPGTRLTVL.

V gene TRBV30 combines with J gene TRBJ1-2, with 9 positions matching TRBD1. CDR3 length equals 16 residues. The germline CDR1 and CDR2 sequences are GTSNPN and SVGIG (reference sequence). V was pared by 2 bases and J by 2 bases, with 9 bases of the junction left unmatched. In nucleotides, the CDR3 is TGTGCCTGGAGTAAACCCCGGGACAGGGCGAACTATGGCTACACCTTC. This translates into CAWSKPRDRANYGYTF.

This rearrangement joins TRBV20-1 to TRBJ1-4, with a tentative D call TRBD1 (5 bases). Per germline, CDR1 DFQATT and CDR2 SNEGSKA (reference sequence). The V end lost 0 bases, the J end lost 8 bases, and 13 bases lay between the germline ends. This CDR3 spans 14 amino acids. Written as DNA, the CDR3 is TGCAGTGCTAGAGATTTTAGGGGATCGGAAAAACTGTTTTTT. Its protein product is CSARDFRGSEKLFF.

The J gene is TRBJ2-6, the V gene TRBV5-1; D gene uncertain. The germline V and J ends were trimmed by 4 bases and 0 bases, with 8 bases remaining between them. CDR3 length: 15 amino acids. Germline V gene sequence: CDR1 SGHRS, CDR2 YFSETQ. The CDR3 sequence is CASSPMSSGANVLTF. Written as DNA, the CDR3 is TGCGCCAGCAGCCCAATGAGCTCTGGGGCCAACGTCCTGACTTTC.

The chain recombines TRBV7-9 with TRBJ2-7; no firm D call. V was clipped by 5 bases and J by 4 bases, with 6 bases between them. This CDR3 contains 11 residues. The germline CDR1 and CDR2 sequences are SEHNR and FQNEAQ (reference sequence). DNA of the CDR3: TGTGCCAGCAGCGCCTTATACGAGCAGTACTTC. Translation: CASSALYEQYF.

The rearrangement joins TRBV14 to TRBJ2-1, with TRBD2 identical over 8 bases. The CDR3 contains 15 residues. Germline V gene data show CDR1 as SGHDN and CDR2 as FVKESK. The J segment lost 4 bases and the V segment lost 4 bases, leaving 6 bases of the junction unmatched. The chain's CDR3 is CASSLRGGRYNEQFF. CDR3 DNA sequence: TGTGCCAGCAGCCTTCGGGGGGGCCGGTACAATGAGCAGTTCTTC.